This entry features one T cell receptor beta chain sequence. The data were taken from a study of blood T cell repertoires in COVID-19. Study-level information: COVID-19 samples from acute and convalescent phases originated in the United States, Italy and Spain.

TCRdb's copy holds only in-frame clones and misses some; the assay was immunoSEQ multiplex PCR. In the table there are 180,000 or so clones, 70% to 90% of which are singletons. This CDR3 contains 17 residues. Sequenced sample: peripheral blood. The source is a human donor with active or convalescent COVID-19. The donor label of this sample is uncertain. The chain couples TRBV21-1 to TRBJ2-1; the listed D gene, TRBD2, was not tested against the DNA. TRBV21-1 counts as a pseudogene. CDR3 protein: CASSKEKRRGSYNEQFF. The CDR3 DNA sequence: TGTGCCAGCAGCAAAGAAAAGAGGAGGGGATCCTACAATGAGCAGTTCTTC.